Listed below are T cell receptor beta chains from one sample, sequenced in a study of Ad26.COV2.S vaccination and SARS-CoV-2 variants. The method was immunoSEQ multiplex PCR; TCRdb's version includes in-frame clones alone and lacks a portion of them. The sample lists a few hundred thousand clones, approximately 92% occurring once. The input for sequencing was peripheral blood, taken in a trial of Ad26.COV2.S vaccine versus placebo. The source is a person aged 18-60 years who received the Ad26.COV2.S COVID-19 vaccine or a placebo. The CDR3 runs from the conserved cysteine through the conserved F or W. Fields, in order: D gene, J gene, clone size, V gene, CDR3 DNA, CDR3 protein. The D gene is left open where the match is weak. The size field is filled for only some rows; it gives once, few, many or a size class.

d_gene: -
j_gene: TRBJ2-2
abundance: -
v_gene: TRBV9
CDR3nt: TGTGCCAGCAGCGTAGCCCCTTCCCGGGTGACCGGGGAGCTGTTTTTT
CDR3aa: CASSVAPSRVTGELFF

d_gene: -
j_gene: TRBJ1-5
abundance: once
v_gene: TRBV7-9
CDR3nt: TGTGCCAGCAGCTTAGCTGGGATCAGGAATCAGCCCCAGCATTTT
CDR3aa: CASSLAGIRNQPQHF

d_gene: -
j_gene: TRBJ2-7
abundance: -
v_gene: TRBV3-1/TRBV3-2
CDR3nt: TGTGCCAGCAGCCATCCCGGGACACAAGCCTACGAGCAGTACTTC
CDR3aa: CASSHPGTQAYEQYF

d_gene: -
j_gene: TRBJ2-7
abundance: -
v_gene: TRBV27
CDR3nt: TGTGCCAGCAGTTTAAGGGACCAGGGCTACGAGCAGTACTTC
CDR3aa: CASSLRDQGYEQYF

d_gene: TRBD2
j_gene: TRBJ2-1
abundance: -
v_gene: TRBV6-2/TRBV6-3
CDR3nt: TGTGCCAGCAGTTACCCCCCGCTAGCGGGGATGTCTTACAATGAGCAGTTCTTC
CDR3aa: CASSYPPLAGMSYNEQFF

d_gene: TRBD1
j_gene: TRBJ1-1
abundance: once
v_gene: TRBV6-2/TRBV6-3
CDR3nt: TGTGCCAGCAGTTACTCGAGACAGGGAACGACTGAAGCTTTCTTT
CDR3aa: CASSYSRQGTTEAFF

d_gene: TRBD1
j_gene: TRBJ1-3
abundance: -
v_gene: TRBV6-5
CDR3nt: TGTGCCAGCAGTCTCCGGGACAGGGAGAACACCATATATTTT
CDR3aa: CASSLRDRENTIYF

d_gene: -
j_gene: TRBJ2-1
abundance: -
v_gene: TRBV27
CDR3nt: TGTGCCAGCAGCCGGGACGCCTACAATGAGCAGTTCTTC
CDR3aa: CASSRDAYNEQFF

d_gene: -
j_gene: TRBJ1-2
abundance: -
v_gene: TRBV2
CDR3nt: TGTGCCAGCAGTGCCCAGCGGCCTGGCTACACCTTC
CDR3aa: CASSAQRPGYTF

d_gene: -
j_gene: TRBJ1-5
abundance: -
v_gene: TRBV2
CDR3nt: TGTGCCAGCTCCAACACAGGAACTAATAGCAATCAGCCCCAGCATTTT
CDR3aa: CASSNTGTNSNQPQHF

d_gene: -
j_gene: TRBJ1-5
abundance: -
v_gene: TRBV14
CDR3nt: TGTGCCAGCAGCTCATCGAATAGCAATCAGCCCCAGCATTTT
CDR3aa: CASSSSNSNQPQHF

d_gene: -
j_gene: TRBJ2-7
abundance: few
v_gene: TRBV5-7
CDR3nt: TGTGCCAGCAGCCCGAACAGGGAAACCTACGAGCAGTACTTC
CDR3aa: CASSPNRETYEQYF

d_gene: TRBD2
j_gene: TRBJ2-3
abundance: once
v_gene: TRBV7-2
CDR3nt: TGTGCCAGCGCTTGGACTAGAGCAGATACGCAGTATTTT
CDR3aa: CASAWTRADTQYF

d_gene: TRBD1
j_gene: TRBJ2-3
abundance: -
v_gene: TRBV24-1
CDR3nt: TGTGCCATCTCTACTACAGGGGTTAGCGCAGATACGCAGTATTTT
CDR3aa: CAISTTGVSADTQYF

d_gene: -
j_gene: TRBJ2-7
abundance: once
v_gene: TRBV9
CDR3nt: TGTGCCAGCAGCGTAGAGGTTTTGGGAGAGCAGTACTTC
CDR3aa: CASSVEVLGEQYF

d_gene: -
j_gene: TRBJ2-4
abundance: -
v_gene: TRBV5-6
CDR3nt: TGTGCCAGCAGCTTGGAGCGGGTTGCCAAAAACATTCAGTACTTC
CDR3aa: CASSLERVAKNIQYF

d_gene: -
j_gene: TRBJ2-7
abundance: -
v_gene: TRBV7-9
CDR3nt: TGTGCCAGCAGCTCGGGACCGATCTACGAGCAGTACTTC
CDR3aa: CASSSGPIYEQYF

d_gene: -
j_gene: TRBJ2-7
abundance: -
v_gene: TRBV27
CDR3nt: TGTGCCAGCAGTTCGGACACCGGGCCCCACTACGAGCAGTACTTC
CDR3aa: CASSSDTGPHYEQYF

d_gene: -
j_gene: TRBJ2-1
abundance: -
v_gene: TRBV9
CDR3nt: TGTGCCAGCAGCGTATCCGGACTAATTTCCTACAATGAGCAGTTCTTC
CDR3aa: CASSVSGLISYNEQFF

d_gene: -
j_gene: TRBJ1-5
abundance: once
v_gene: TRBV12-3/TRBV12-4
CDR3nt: TGTGCCAGCAGAACCCTCGGCCAGCCCCAGCATTTT
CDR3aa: CASRTLGQPQHF

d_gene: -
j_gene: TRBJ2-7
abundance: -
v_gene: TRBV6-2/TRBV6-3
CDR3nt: TGTGCCAGCAGTTACCCAAACCACTACGAGCAGTACTTC
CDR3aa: CASSYPNHYEQYF

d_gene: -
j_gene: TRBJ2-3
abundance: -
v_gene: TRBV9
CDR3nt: TGTGCCAGCAGCGTAGATGGAGGTGGGCGCGGCACAGATACGCAGTATTTT
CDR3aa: CASSVDGGGRGTDTQYF

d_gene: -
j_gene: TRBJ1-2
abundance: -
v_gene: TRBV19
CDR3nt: TGTGCCAGTAGTACGGGACCCGGCTACACCTTC
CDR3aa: CASSTGPGYTF

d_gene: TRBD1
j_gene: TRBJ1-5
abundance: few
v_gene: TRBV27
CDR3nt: TGTGCCAGCAGTCTAATGGGACAGGGGATCCATCAGCCCCAGCATTTT
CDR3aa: CASSLMGQGIHQPQHF